This TCR beta chain was obtained from a study of technical replicates of blood from a handful of donors. Measured with immunoSEQ multiplex PCR; TCRdb has only the in-frame clones, and not every one. Of some 78,000 clones listed, 90% to 95% were seen once; the top ten hold 0.41%. The CDR3 contains 15 residues. The germline V gene encodes CDR1 SGDLS and CDR2 YYNGEE. V was shortened by 4 bases and J by 2 bases, with 15 bases between the two germline ends. This sequence originates from a human donor in good health. Sequenced: T cells isolated from PBMCs. The chain recombines TRBV9 with TRBJ1-2, with D perhaps TRBD1 (5 bases). CDR3: CASSPSRDLNYGYTF. The CDR3 DNA sequence: TGTGCCAGCAGCCCAAGCAGGGACTTAAACTATGGCTACACCTTC.